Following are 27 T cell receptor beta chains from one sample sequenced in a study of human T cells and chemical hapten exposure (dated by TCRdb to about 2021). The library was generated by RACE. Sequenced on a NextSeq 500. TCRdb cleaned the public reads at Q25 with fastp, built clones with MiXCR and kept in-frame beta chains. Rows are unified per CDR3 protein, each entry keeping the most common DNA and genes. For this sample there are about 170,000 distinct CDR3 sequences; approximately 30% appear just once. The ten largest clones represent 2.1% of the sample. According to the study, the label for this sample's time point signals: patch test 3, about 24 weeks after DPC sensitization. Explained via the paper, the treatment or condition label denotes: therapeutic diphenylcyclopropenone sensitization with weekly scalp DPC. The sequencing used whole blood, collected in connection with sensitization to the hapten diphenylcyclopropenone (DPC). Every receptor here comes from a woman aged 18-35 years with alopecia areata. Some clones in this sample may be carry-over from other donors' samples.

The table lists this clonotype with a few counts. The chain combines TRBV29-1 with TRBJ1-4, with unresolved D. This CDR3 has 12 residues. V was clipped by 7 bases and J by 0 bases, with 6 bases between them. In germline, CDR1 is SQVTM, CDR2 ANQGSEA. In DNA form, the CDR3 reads TGCAGCGCACTACCAACTAATGAAAAACTGTTTTTT. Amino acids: CSALPTNEKLFF.

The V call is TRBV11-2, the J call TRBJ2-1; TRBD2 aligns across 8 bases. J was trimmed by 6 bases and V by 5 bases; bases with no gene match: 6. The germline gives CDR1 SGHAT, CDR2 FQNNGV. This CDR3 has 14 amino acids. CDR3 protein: CASSGVAGFNEQFF. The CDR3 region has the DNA TGTGCCAGCAGCGGCGTAGCGGGGTTCAATGAGCAGTTCTTC.

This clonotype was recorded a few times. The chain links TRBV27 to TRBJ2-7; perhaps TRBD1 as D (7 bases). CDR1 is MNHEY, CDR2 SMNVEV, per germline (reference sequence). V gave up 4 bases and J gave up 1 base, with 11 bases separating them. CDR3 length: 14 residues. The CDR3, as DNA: TGTGCCAGCAGTTCGGCAGGGGGGTCCTACGAGCAGTACTTC. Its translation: CASSSAGGSYEQYF.

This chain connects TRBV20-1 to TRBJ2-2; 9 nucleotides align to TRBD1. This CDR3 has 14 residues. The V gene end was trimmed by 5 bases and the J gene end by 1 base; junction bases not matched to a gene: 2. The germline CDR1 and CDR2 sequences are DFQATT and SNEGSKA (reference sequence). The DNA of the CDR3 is TGCAGTGCTCCGGGACAGGGGAACACCGGGGAGCTGTTTTTT. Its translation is CSAPGQGNTGELFF.

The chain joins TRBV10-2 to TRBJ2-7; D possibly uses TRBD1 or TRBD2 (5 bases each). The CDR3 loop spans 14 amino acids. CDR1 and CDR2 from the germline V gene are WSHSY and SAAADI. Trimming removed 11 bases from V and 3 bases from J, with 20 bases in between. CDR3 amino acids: CAPQDNRGSYEQYF. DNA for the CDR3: TGCGCCCCTCAGGACAACCGAGGGAGCTACGAGCAGTACTTC.

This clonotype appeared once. The CDR3 region is CSAKKGTLGIHEAFF. The CDR3 DNA sequence: TGCAGTGCAAAGAAAGGGACATTGGGAATCCATGAAGCTTTCTTT. The V call is TRBV20-1, the J call TRBJ1-1; the D gene is possibly TRBD1 (6 bases). Trimming stripped 6 bases from V and 7 bases from J, with 24 bases between. The CDR3 runs 15 residues. Germline assignment: CDR1 DFQATT and CDR2 SNEGSKA (reference sequence).

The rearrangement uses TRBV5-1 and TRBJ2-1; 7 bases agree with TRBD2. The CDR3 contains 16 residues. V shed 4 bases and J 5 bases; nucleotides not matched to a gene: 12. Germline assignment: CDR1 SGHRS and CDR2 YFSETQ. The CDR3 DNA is TGCGCCAGCAGCATAACCGCGGGAGTTCGAGACAATGAGCAGTTCTTC. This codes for CASSITAGVRDNEQFF.

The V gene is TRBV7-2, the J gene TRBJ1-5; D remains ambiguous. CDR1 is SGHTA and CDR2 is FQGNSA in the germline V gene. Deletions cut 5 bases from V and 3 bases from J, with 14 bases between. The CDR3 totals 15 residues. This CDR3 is CASSPEVGNNQPQHF. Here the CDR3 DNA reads TGTGCCAGCAGCCCAGAAGTGGGGAACAATCAGCCCCAGCATTTT.

CDR3 loop: CASSQGGGQPQHF. DNA of the CDR3: TGTGCCAGCAGCCAAGGGGGGGGCCAGCCCCAGCATTTT. The V gene is TRBV7-2, the J gene TRBJ1-5, with D possibly matching TRBD1 (6 bases). V was shortened by 5 bases and J by 7 bases, with 12 bases between the two germline ends. The length of the CDR3 is 13 residues. The germline CDR1 and CDR2 sequences are SGHTA and FQGNSA.

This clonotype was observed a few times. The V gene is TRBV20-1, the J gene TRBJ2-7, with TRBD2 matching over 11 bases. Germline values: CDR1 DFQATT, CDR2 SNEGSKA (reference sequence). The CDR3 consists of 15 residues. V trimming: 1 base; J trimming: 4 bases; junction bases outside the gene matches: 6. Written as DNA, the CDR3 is TGCAGTGCTAGAGTGCCTAGCGGGAGGCTGTACGAGCAGTACTTC. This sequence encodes CSARVPSGRLYEQYF.

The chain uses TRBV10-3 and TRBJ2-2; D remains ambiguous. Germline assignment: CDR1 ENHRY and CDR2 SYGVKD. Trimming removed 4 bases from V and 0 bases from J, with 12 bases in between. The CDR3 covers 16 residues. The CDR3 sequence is CAISALGIANTGELFF. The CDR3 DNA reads TGTGCCATCAGTGCTTTGGGAATTGCGAACACCGGGGAGCTGTTTTTT.

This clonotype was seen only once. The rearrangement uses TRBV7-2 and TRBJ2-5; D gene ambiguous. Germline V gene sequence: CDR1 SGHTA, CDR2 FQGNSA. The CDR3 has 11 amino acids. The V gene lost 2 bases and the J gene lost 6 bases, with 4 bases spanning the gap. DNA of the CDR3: TGTGCCAGCAGCTTATTCCAGACCCAGTACTTC. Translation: CASSLFQTQYF. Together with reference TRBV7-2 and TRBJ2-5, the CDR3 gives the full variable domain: GAGVSQSPSNKVTEKGKDVELRCDPISGHTALYWYRQSLGQGLEFLIYFQGNSAPDKSGLPSDRFSAERTGGSVSTLTIQRTQQEDSAVYLCASSLFQTQYFGPGTRLLVL.

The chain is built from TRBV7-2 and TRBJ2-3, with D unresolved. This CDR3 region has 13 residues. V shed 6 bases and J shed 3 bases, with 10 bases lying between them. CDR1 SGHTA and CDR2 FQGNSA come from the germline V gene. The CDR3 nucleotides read TGTGCCAGCAGTTTCGACGGGACAGATACGCAGTATTTT. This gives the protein CASSFDGTDTQYF.

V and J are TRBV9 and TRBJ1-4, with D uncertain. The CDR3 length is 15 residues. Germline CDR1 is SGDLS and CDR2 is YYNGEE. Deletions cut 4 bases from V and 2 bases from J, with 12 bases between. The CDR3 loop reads CASSPDPGTNEKLFF. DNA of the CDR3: TGTGCCAGCAGCCCCGACCCGGGGACTAATGAAAAACTGTTTTTT.

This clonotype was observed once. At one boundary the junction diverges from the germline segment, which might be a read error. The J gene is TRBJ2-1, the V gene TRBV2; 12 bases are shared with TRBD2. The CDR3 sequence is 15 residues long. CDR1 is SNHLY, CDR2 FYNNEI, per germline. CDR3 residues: CDSSEVPASGGAEFF. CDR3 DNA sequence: TGTGACAGCAGTGAGGTCCCGGCTAGCGGGGGGGCTGAGTTCTTC.

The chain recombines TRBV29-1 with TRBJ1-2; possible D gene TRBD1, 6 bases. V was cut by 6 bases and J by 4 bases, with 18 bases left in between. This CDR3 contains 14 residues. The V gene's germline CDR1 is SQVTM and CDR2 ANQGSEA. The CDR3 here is CSVPPTGLAYGYTF. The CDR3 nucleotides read TGCAGCGTCCCTCCTACAGGGTTAGCCTATGGCTACACCTTC.

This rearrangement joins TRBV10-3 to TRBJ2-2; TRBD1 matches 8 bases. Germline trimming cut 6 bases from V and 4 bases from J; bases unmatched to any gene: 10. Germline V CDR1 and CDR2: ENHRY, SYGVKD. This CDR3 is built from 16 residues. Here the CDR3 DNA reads TGTGCCATCAGGGTCGGACAGGGTACGGGCACCGGGGAGCTGTTTTTT. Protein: CAIRVGQGTGTGELFF.

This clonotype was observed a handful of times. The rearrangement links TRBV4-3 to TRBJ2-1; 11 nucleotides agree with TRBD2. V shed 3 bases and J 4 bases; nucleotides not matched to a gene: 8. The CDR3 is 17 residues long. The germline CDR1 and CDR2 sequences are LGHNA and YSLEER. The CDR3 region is CASSHHLAGGSYNEQFF. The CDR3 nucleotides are TGCGCCAGCAGCCATCATCTAGCGGGAGGCTCTTACAATGAGCAGTTCTTC.

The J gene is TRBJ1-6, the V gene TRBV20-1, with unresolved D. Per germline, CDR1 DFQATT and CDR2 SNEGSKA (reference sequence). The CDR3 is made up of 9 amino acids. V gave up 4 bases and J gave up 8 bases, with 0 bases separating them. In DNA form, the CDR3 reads TGCAGTGCTAATTCACCCCTCCACTTT. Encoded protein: CSANSPLHF.

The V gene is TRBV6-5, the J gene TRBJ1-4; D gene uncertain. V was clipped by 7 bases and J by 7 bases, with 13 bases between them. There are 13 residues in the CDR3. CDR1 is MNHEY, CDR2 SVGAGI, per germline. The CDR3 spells CASKGFGREKLFF. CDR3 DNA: TGTGCCAGCAAGGGATTTGGTCGTGAAAAACTGTTTTTT.

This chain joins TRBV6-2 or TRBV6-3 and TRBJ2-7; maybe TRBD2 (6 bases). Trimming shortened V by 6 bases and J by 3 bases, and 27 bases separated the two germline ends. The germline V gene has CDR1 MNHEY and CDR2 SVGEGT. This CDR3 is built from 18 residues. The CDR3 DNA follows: TGTGCCAGCAGGGGTCGGAATCGTGAGGGACTCCACATCTACGAGCAGTACTTC. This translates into CASRGRNREGLHIYEQYF.

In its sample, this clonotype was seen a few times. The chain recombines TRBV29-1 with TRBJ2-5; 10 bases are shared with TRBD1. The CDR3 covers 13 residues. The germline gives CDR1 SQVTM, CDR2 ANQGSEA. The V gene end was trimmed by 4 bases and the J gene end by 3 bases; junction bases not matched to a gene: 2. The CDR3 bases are TGCAGCGTTGGACAGGGGGCGGAAGAGACCCAGTACTTC. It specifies CSVGQGAEETQYF.

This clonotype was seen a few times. DNA of the CDR3: TGTGCCAGCTCACCACCCGTCCAGGCCCAAGATACGCAGTATTTT. Its protein is CASSPPVQAQDTQYF. This chain uses TRBV18 with TRBJ2-3, with unresolved D. This CDR3 is built from 15 residues. CDR1 and CDR2 from the germline V gene are KGHSH and LQKENI. V lost 0 bases and J 5 bases, leaving 12 bases between the germline ends.

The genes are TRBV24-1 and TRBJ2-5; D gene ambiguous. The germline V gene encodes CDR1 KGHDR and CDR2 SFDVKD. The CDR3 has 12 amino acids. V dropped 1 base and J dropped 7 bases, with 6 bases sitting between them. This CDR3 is CATSDFMGTQYF. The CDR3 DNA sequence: TGTGCCACCAGTGATTTTATGGGGACCCAGTACTTC.

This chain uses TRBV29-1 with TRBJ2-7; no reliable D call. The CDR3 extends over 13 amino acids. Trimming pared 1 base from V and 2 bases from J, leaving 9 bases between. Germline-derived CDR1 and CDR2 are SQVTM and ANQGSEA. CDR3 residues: CSVEGQTPYEQYF. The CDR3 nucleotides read TGCAGCGTTGAAGGTCAGACCCCCTACGAGCAGTACTTC.

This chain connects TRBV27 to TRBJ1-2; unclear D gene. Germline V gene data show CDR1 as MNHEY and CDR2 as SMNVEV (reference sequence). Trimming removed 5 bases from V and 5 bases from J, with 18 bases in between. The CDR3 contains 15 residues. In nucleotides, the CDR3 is TGTGCCAGCAGTCCCCTTGGAGGGAGCCCATATGGCTACACCTTC. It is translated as CASSPLGGSPYGYTF.

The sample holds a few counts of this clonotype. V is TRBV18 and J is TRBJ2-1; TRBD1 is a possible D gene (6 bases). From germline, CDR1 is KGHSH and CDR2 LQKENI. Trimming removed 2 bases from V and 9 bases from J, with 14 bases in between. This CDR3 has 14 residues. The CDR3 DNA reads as TGTGCCAGCTCACCAAAACAGGGAGTCAGTGAGCAGTTCTTC. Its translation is CASSPKQGVSEQFF.